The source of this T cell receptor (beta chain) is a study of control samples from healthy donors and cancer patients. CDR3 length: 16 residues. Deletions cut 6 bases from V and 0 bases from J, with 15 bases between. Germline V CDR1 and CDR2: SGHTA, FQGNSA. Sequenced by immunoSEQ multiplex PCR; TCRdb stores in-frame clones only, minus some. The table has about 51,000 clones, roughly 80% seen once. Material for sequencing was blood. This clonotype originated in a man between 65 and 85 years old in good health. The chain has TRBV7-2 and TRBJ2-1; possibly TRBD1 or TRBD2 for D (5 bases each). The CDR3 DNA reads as TGTGCCAGCAGGGATGGGACCCGCAGCTCCTACAATGAGCAGTTCTTC. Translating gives CASRDGTRSSYNEQFF.